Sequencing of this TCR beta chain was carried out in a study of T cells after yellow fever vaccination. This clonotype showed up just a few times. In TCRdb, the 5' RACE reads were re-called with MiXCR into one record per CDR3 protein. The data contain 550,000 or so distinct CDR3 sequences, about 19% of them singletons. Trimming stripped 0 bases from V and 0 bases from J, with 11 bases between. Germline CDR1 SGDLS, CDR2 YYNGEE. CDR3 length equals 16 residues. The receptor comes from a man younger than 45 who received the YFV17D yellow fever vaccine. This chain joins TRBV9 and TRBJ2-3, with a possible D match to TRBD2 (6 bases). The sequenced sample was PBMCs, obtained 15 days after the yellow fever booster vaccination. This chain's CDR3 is CASSVGSSGSTDTQYF. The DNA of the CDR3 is TGTGCCAGCAGCGTAGGGAGTAGCGGTAGCACAGATACGCAGTATTTT.